The rows below give T cell receptor beta chains drawn from one sample of a study of blood T cell repertoires in COVID-19. Method: immunoSEQ multiplex PCR; TCRdb's copy keeps in-frame clones and lacks some. The sample lists under 200,000 clones, 82% occurring once. Sequencing was done on a sample of PBMCs or T cells enriched from blood (not recorded which). The receptors were gathered from a man aged 55 to 70 who had recovered from COVID-19. CDR3s include the opening cysteine and the closing phenylalanine or tryptophan. The D gene is left open where the match is weak. A clone size is listed for some rows: how often the clone was seen (once, few, many), or a class if it is expanded.

-	-	TRBV2	TRBJ1-2	TGTGCCAGCCGTTTAACAGGCCAACCTAACTATGGCTACACCTTC	CASRLTGQPNYGYTF
TRBD1	-	TRBV5-1	TRBJ1-1	TGCGCCAGCAGCTTGCAGGGGGACACTGAAGCTTTCTTT	CASSLQGDTEAFF
TRBD1	few	TRBV29-1	TRBJ1-1	TGCAGCGTTCGCGACAGGGGAGGGTACACTGAAGCTTTCTTT	CSVRDRGGYTEAFF
-	-	TRBV5-1	TRBJ2-7	TGCGCCAGCAGCATTGGGGCAGGGAGGCCCTACGAGCAGTACTTC	CASSIGAGRPYEQYF
-	-	TRBV5-1	TRBJ1-6	TGCGCCAGCAGCCCCGGACAGAGGTATAATTCACCCCTCCACTTT	CASSPGQRYNSPLHF
-	-	TRBV7-6	TRBJ1-5	TGTGCCAGCAGCTCAGAACAGGGTAGCAATCAGCCCCAGCATTTT	CASSSEQGSNQPQHF
-	-	TRBV7-9	TRBJ2-3	TGTGCCAGCAGCTTAGCTTCCGGACTCGTAGATACGCAGTATTTT	CASSLASGLVDTQYF
TRBD2	-	TRBV7-2	TRBJ2-7	TGTGCCAGCAGCCTTCGAGCGGGGGGTAACTACGAGCAGTACTTC	CASSLRAGGNYEQYF
TRBD2	-	TRBV7-9	TRBJ2-3	TGTGCCAGCAGCTCGGGACTAGCGGGTACGGGAGATACGCAGTATTTT	CASSSGLAGTGDTQYF
-	-	TRBV5-4	TRBJ1-6	TGTGCCAGCAGCCCGGGACCTGGGGGGGCCCTCCACTTT	CASSPGPGGALHF
-	once	TRBV11-1	TRBJ1-2	TGTGCCAGCCGGCGGAGGGGTGTAGACTATGGCTACACCTTC	CASRRRGVDYGYTF
TRBD2	-	TRBV5-1	TRBJ2-2	TGCGCCAGCAGCTTGGCACTAGCGGGAGAGTTCGCCGGGGAGCTGTTTTTT	CASSLALAGEFAGELFF
-	-	TRBV15	TRBJ2-2	TGTGCCACCAGCAGAGATACCGGACTGCGAGCCACCGGGGAGCTGTTTTTT	CATSRDTGLRATGELFF
-	-	TRBV7-3	TRBJ1-1	TGTGCCAGCAGCCGAAGACAGGACACTGAAGCTTTCTTT	CASSRRQDTEAFF
TRBD1	-	TRBV11-3	TRBJ2-5	TGTGCCAGCAGCTTGGGACAGGGGACCCAGTACTTC	CASSLGQGTQYF
TRBD1	-	TRBV6-4	TRBJ1-2	TGTGCCAGCAGTGACTCTCATGGGGACAGTTATGGCTACACCTTC	CASSDSHGDSYGYTF
TRBD1	-	TRBV11-3	TRBJ2-5	TGTGCCAGCAGCTTATCCGGGACAGGGGGCCAAGAGACCCAGTACTTC	CASSLSGTGGQETQYF
-	once	TRBV19	TRBJ2-3	TGTGCCAGTAGGCAGGGTTCCGATACGCAGTATTTT	CASRQGSDTQYF
-	-	TRBV5-6	TRBJ2-1	TGTGCCAGCAGCAGTTCGGGGTCCGTCCCCTACAATGAGCAGTTCTTC	CASSSSGSVPYNEQFF
-	-	TRBV28	TRBJ2-2	TGTGCCAGCAGCTCCCTTCCCCACACGAACACCGGGGAGCTGTTTTTT	CASSSLPHTNTGELFF
TRBD1	-	TRBV18	TRBJ2-3	TGTGCCAGCTCACGCGGACAGGGTTCGGTAGATACGCAGTATTTT	CASSRGQGSVDTQYF
TRBD1	-	TRBV11-2	TRBJ1-6	TGTGCCAGCAGCGCCTCGAGCAGGGGGGATTCACCCCTCCACTTT	CASSASSRGDSPLHF
TRBD1	few	TRBV11-2	TRBJ1-6	TGTGCCAGCAGCTCACGGGGGACAGGGTATAATTCACCCCTCCACTTT	CASSSRGTGYNSPLHF
TRBD1	-	TRBV10-3	TRBJ1-1	TGTGCCGCTGGGACAGGAACGGGGGCTGAAGCTTTCTTT	CAAGTGTGAEAFF
TRBD1	-	TRBV28	TRBJ1-4	TGTGCCAGCAGGACAATGACAGGGGTGGATACTAATGAAAAACTGTTTTTT	CASRTMTGVDTNEKLFF
TRBD1	-	TRBV25-1	TRBJ1-1	TGTGCCAGCAGTGAACTTTCCGACAGGGTCACTGAAGCTTTCTTT	CASSELSDRVTEAFF
-	-	TRBV19	TRBJ1-1	TGTGCTATCGGGAGGGGAGCGGTGGCTTTCTTT	CAIGRGAVAFF
TRBD1	few	TRBV3-1/TRBV3-2	TRBJ2-2	TGTGCCAGCGCACGAGGGGGCGGCACCGGGGAGCTGTTTTTT	CASARGGGTGELFF
-	-	TRBV3-1/TRBV3-2	TRBJ2-4	TGTGCCAGCAGCCAAGCACCGAGGACCAAAAACATTCAGTACTTC	CASSQAPRTKNIQYF
-	-	TRBV4-1	TRBJ1-1	TGCGCCAGCAGCCAGGGGGGGGGAGCTGAAGCTTTCTTT	CASSQGGGAEAFF
-	few	TRBV27	TRBJ2-5	TGTGCCAGCAGTTTAAACGGGGTAGAGACCCAGTACTTC	CASSLNGVETQYF
TRBD2	-	TRBV7-2	TRBJ2-1	TGTGCCAGCAGGTTAGCGGGGGGGGACTACAATGAGCAGTTCTTC	CASRLAGGDYNEQFF
-	-	TRBV7-8	TRBJ1-1	TGTGCCAGCAGCTCGCCTCCGGGAAGGAACACTGAAGCTTTCTTT	CASSSPPGRNTEAFF
TRBD1	-	TRBV6-5	TRBJ2-7	TGTGCCAGCAGGCTAGGGACAGCCCCTATCGTCGAGCAGTACTTC	CASRLGTAPIVEQYF
TRBD1	few	TRBV4-1	TRBJ1-2	TGCGCCAGCAGCCAGGGGACAGAGAACTATGGCTACACCTTC	CASSQGTENYGYTF
-	-	TRBV7-9	TRBJ1-1	TGTGCCAGCAGCACTCCGCCCTCCAACACTGAAGCTTTCTTT	CASSTPPSNTEAFF
-	-	TRBV28	TRBJ2-5	TGTGCCAGCAGTTTAGGTCAACTAGCTGAAGAGACCCAGTACTTC	CASSLGQLAEETQYF
TRBD2	-	TRBV5-1	TRBJ2-1	TGCGCCAGCAGCTCCACTGGACTAGCGGGGGGTAATGAGCAGTTCTTC	CASSSTGLAGGNEQFF
TRBD1	-	TRBV20-1	TRBJ1-4	TGCAGTGCTAGTCCCCCCCAGACAGGGGGGCATGAAAAACTGTTTTTT	CSASPPQTGGHEKLFF
-	few	TRBV27	TRBJ1-5	TGTGCCAGCAGTTTCCAAGGGGTAGGAAATCAGCCCCAGCATTTT	CASSFQGVGNQPQHF
TRBD1	-	TRBV18	TRBJ2-7	TGTGCCAGCTCACCTCGGACAGGGAACAACGAGCAGTACTTC	CASSPRTGNNEQYF
TRBD1	-	TRBV2	TRBJ2-5	TGTGCCAGCAGTGATGGGACAGGCCAAGAGACCCAGTACTTC	CASSDGTGQETQYF
TRBD1	-	TRBV7-8	TRBJ1-1	TGTGCCAGCAGCTTAGCTGCGGACAGGGCCCAGCTAGTAGCTTTCTTT	CASSLAADRAQLVAFF
-	-	TRBV19	TRBJ2-3	TGTGCCAGTAGTTACGCAGGGTGGGTCACAGATACGCAGTATTTT	CASSYAGWVTDTQYF
TRBD2	-	TRBV5-1	TRBJ2-7	TGCGCCAGCAGCTTGGCCGCTAGCGGGGGAAGCTCCTACGAGCAGTACTTC	CASSLAASGGSSYEQYF
TRBD2	-	TRBV19	TRBJ2-5	TGTGCCAGTAGTACCCCCGGGCTAGCGGGCCTCAGAGGAGAGACCCAGTACTTC	CASSTPGLAGLRGETQYF
TRBD2	once	TRBV24-1	TRBJ2-2	TGTGCCACCAGTGACTCCGGGACTAGCGGGAGAATGATCGGGGAGCTGTTTTTT	CATSDSGTSGRMIGELFF
-	-	TRBV21-1	TRBJ1-6	TGTGCCAGCAGCAAATGGACAGGGGATTCACCCCTCCACTTT	CASSKWTGDSPLHF
TRBD1	once	TRBV19	TRBJ2-1	TGTGCCAGTATCGGGACAGAGTACAATGAGCAGTTCTTC	CASIGTEYNEQFF
TRBD1	-	TRBV27	TRBJ1-1	TGTGCCAGCAGTCCGGGACAGGGCCTCACTGAAGCTTTCTTT	CASSPGQGLTEAFF
TRBD2	-	TRBV19	TRBJ2-1	TGTGCCAGTAGTACAGGACTAGCGGGACCTCAGTTCTTC	CASSTGLAGPQFF
TRBD2	-	TRBV9	TRBJ2-3	TGTGCCAGCAGCGTAGTTCCTAGCGGGGGGGGCACAGATACGCAGTATTTT	CASSVVPSGGGTDTQYF
TRBD1	-	TRBV29-1	TRBJ2-3	TGCAGCGTTGATTCTCGTGGGACAGGGGAGGCAGATACGCAGTATTTT	CSVDSRGTGEADTQYF
-	-	TRBV6-5	TRBJ1-5	TGTGCCGGGGGGGGCGGCTTCAATCAGCCCCAGCATTTT	CAGGGGFNQPQHF
-	many	TRBV10-2	TRBJ1-5	TGCGCCAGCAGTGAGTCTGGACATCGCAATCAGCCCCAGCATTTT	CASSESGHRNQPQHF